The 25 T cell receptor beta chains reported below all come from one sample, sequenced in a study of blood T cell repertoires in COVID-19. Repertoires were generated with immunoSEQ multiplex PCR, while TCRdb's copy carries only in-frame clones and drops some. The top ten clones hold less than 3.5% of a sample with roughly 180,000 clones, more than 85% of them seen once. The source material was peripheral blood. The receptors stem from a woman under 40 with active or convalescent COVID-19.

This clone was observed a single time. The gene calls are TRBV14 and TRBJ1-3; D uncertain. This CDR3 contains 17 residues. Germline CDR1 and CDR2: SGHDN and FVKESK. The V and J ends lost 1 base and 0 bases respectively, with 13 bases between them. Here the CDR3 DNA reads TGTGCCAGCAGCCAAGGGCCGCTCCTTTACTCTGGAAACACCATATATTTT. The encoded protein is CASSQGPLLYSGNTIYF.

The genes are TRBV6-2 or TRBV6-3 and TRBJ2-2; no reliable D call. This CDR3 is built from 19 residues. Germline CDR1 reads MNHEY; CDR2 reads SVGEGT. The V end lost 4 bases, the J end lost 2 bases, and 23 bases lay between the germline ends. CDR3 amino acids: CASSSQIGKQIVNTGELFF. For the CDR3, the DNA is TGTGCCAGCAGTTCCCAAATAGGAAAACAGATCGTTAACACCGGGGAGCTGTTTTTT.

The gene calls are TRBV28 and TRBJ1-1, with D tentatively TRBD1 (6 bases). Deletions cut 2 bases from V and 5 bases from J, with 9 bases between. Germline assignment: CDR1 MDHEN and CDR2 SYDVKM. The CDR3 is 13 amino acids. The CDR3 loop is CASSLGQWTEAFF. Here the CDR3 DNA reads TGTGCCAGCAGTTTAGGACAGTGGACTGAAGCTTTCTTT. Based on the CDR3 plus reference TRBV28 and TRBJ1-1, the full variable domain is DVKVTQSSRYLVKRTGEKVFLECVQDMDHENMFWYRQDPGLGLRLIYFSYDVKMKEKGDIPEGYSVSREKKERFSLILESASTNQTSMYLCASSLGQWTEAFFGQGTRLTVV.

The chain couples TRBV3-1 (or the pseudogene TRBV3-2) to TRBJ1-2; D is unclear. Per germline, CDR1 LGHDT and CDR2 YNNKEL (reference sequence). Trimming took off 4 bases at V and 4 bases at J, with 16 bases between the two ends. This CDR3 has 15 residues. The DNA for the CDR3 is TGTGCCAGCAGCCCCCGTAGTCCTGCTGTCTATGGCTACACCTTC. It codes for CASSPRSPAVYGYTF.

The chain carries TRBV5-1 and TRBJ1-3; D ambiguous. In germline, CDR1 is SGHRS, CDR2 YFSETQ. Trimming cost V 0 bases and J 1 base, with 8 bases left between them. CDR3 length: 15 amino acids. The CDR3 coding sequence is TGCGCCAGCAGCTTGGCCGGACTATCTGGAAACACCATATATTTT. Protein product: CASSLAGLSGNTIYF.

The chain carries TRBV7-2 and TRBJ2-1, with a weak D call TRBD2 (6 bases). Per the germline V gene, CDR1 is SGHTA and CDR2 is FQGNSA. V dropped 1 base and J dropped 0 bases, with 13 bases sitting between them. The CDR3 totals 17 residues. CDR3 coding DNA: TGTGCCAGCAGCTTAGTAGGCGGGGACCTCTCCTACAATGAGCAGTTCTTC. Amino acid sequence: CASSLVGGDLSYNEQFF.

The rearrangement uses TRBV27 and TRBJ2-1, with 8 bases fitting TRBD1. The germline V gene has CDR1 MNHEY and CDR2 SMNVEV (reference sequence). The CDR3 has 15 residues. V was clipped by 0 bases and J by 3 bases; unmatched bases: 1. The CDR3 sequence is CASSLSQGGYNEQFF. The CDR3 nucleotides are TGTGCCAGCAGTTTATCACAGGGGGGCTACAATGAGCAGTTCTTC.

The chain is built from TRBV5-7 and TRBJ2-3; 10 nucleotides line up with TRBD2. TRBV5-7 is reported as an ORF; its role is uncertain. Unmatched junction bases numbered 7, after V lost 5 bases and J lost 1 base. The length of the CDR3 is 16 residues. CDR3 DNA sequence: TGTGCCAGCAGTAGCCTAGCGGGAGAAGGCACAGATACGCAGTATTTT. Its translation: CASSSLAGEGTDTQYF.

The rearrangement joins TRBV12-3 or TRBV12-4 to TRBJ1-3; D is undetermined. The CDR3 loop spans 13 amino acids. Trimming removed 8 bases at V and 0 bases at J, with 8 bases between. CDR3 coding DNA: TGTGCCAGCGGGCGTAGCTCTGGAAACACCATATATTTT. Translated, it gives CASGRSSGNTIYF.

CDR3: CASSLGPGTLGYEQYF. As DNA, the CDR3 is TGTGCCAGCAGCTTGGGCCCCGGGACACTGGGCTACGAGCAGTACTTC. This chain links TRBV5-5 with TRBJ2-7; D is perhaps TRBD1 (6 bases). This CDR3 region has 16 residues. Germline CDR1 is SGHKS and CDR2 is YYEKEE (reference sequence). V dropped 0 bases and J dropped 3 bases, with 16 bases sitting between them.

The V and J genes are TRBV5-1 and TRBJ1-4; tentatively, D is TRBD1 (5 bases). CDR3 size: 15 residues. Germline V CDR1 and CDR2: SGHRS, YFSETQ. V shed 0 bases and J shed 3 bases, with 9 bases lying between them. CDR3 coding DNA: TGCGCCAGCAGCTTGGCCTCGGGGGCTAATGAAAAACTGTTTTTT. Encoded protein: CASSLASGANEKLFF.

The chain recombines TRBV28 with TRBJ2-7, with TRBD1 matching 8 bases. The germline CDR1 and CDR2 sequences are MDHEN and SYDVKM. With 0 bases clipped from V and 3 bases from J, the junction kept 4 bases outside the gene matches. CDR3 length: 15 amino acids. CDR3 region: CASSLWAGGIYEQYF. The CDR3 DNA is TGTGCCAGCAGTTTATGGGCAGGGGGCATCTACGAGCAGTACTTC.

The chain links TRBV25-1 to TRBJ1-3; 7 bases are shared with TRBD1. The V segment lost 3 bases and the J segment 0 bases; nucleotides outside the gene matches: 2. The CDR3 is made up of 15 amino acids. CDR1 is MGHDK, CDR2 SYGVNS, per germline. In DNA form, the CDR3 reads TGTGCCAGCAGTGAGGCAGGGGGCTCTGGAAACACCATATATTTT. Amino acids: CASSEAGGSGNTIYF.

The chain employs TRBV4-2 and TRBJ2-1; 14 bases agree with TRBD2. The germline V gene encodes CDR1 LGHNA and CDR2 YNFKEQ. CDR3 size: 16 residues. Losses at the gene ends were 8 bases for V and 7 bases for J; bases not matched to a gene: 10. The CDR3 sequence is CASGMTSGGAENEQFF. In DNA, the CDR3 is TGTGCCAGCGGAATGACTAGCGGGGGGGCTGAAAATGAGCAGTTCTTC.

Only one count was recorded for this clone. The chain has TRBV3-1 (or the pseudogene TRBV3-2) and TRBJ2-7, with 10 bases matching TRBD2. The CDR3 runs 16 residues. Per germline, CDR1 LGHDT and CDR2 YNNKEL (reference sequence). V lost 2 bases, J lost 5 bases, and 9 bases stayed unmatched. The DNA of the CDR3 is TGTGCCAGCAGCCAAAAATTTACTAGCGGGAACCACGAGCAGTACTTC. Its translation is CASSQKFTSGNHEQYF.

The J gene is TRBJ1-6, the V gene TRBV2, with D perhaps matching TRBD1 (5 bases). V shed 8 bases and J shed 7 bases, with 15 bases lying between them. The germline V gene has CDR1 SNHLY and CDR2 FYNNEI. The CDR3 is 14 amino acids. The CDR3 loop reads CASDGGETNSPLHF. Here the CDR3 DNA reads TGTGCCAGCGATGGGGGGGAGACGAATTCACCCCTCCACTTT.

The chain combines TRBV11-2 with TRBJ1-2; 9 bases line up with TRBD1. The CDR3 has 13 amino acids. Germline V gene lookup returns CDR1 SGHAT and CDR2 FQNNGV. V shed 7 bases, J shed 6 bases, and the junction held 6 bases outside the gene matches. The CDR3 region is CASITTGGNGYTF. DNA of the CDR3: TGTGCCAGCATCACGACAGGGGGAAATGGCTACACCTTC. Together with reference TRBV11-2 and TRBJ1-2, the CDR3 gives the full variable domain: EAGVAQSPRYKIIEKRQSVAFWCNPISGHATLYWYQQILGQGPKLLIQFQNNGVVDDSQLPKDRFSAERLKGVDSTLKIQPAKLEDSAVYLCASITTGGNGYTFGSGTRLTVV.

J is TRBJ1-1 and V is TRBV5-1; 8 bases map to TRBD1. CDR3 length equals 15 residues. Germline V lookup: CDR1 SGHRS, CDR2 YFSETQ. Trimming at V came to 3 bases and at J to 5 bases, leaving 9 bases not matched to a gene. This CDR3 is CASSSNGQGGTEAFF. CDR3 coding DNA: TGCGCCAGCAGCTCGAACGGACAGGGCGGGACTGAAGCTTTCTTT.

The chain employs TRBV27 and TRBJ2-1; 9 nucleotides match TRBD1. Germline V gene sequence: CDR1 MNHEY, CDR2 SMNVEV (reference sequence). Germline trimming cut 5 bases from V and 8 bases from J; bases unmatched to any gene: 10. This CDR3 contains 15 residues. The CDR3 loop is CASSSAGTGQDEQFF. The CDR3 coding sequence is TGTGCCAGCAGTAGTGCCGGGACAGGGCAAGATGAGCAGTTCTTC.

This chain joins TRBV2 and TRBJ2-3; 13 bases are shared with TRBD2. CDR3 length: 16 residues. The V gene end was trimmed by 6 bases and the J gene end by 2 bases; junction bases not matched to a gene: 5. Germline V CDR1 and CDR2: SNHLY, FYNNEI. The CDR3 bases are TGTGCCAGCAGGGTACTAGCGGGGGGGCCCACAGATACGCAGTATTTT. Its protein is CASRVLAGGPTDTQYF.

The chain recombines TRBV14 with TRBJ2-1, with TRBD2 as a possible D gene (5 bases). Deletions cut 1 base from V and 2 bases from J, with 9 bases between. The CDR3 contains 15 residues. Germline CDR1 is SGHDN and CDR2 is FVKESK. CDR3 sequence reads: CASSQGGFTYNEQFF. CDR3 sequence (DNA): TGTGCCAGCAGCCAAGGAGGGTTCACCTACAATGAGCAGTTCTTC.

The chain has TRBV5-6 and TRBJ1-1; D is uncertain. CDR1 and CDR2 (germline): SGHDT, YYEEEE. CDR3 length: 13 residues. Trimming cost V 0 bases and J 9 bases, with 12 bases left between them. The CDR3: CASSLAAGRQAFF. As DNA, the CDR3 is TGTGCCAGCAGCTTGGCCGCGGGGAGGCAAGCTTTCTTT.

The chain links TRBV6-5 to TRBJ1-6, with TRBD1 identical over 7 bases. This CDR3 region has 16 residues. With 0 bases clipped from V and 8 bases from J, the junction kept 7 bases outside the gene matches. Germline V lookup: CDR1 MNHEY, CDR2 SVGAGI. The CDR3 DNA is TGTGCCAGCAGTTACTCGACAGGGAGGCGAGATTCACCCCTCCACTTT. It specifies CASSYSTGRRDSPLHF.

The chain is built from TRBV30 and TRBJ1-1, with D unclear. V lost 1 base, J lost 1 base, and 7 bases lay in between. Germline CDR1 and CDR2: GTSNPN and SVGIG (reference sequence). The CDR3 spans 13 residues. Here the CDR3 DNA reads TGTGCCTGGAGTGCCAGGCAGAACACTGAAGCTTTCTTT. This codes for CAWSARQNTEAFF.

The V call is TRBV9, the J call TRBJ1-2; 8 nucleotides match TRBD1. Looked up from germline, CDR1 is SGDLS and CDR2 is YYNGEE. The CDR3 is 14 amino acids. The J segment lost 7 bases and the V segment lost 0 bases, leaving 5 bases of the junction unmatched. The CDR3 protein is CASSVGQGFSGYTF. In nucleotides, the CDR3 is TGTGCCAGCAGCGTAGGACAGGGGTTTAGTGGCTACACCTTC.